These 27 T cell receptor beta chains came from one sample sequenced in a study of blood T cell repertoires in COVID-19. Profiling relied on immunoSEQ multiplex PCR, and the TCRdb table lists in-frame clones only, not all of them. The data show roughly 66,000 clones, 82% seen once. Sequencing used peripheral blood. Receptor source: a man between 60 and 75 years old with acute or convalescent COVID-19.

This clone was recorded only once. This chain joins TRBV7-8 and TRBJ1-4, with D perhaps matching TRBD1 (5 bases). The germline gives CDR1 SGHVS, CDR2 FQNEAQ. The V gene lost 3 bases and the J gene lost 0 bases, with 11 bases spanning the gap. CDR3 size: 16 residues. The CDR3 nucleotides are TGTGCCAGCAGCTTCAGGGTGTCAGCAACTAATGAAAAACTGTTTTTT. This gives the protein CASSFRVSATNEKLFF.

The CDR3 region is CAGARFYEQYV. The CDR3 coding sequence is TGCGCCGGAGCCCGTTTCTACGAGCAGTACGTC. The chain uses TRBV10-1 and TRBJ2-7; D gene unclear. The CDR3 is 11 amino acids. V gave up 11 bases and J gave up 3 bases, with 11 bases separating them. Germline V lookup: CDR1 WNHNN, CDR2 SYGVQD (reference sequence).

The rearrangement links TRBV6-5 to TRBJ2-7, with D perhaps TRBD2 (5 bases). The CDR3 length is 15 residues. V lost 4 bases to trimming and J lost 1 base, with 14 bases between them. Looked up from germline, CDR1 is MNHEY and CDR2 is SVGAGI. CDR3 DNA sequence: TGTGCCAGCAGTTCGCGGGTGCGGTTTTCCTACGAGCAGTACGTC. Translated: CASSSRVRFSYEQYV.

The V and J genes are TRBV5-4 and TRBJ1-2, with D maybe TRBD1 (5 bases). The CDR3 covers 15 residues. Per germline, CDR1 SGHNT and CDR2 YYREEE (reference sequence). V dropped 1 base and J dropped 8 bases, with 18 bases sitting between them. The CDR3 sequence is CASSLWRGISRGYTF. DNA for the CDR3: TGTGCCAGCAGCTTGTGGCGGGGGATCTCGAGAGGCTACACCTTC.

CDR3 in amino acids: CASSLSGTGNTEAFF. The CDR3 bases are TGTGCCAGCAGTTTATCCGGGACAGGGAACACTGAAGCTTTCTTT. This chain joins TRBV27 and TRBJ1-1; 8 bases are a match to TRBD1. CDR1 MNHEY and CDR2 SMNVEV come from the germline V gene (reference sequence). CDR3 length: 15 residues. The V segment lost 0 bases and the J segment 1 base; nucleotides outside the gene matches: 1.

The gene calls are TRBV5-1 and TRBJ1-6; TRBD1 matches at 8 bases. CDR1 and CDR2 from the germline V gene are SGHRS and YFSETQ. The CDR3 is 13 amino acids. Germline trimming cut 7 bases from V and 6 bases from J; bases unmatched to any gene: 3. The CDR3 spells CASQTGVNSPLHF. The CDR3 bases are TGCGCCAGCCAGACAGGGGTTAATTCACCCCTCCACTTT.

Within the sample, this clone is medium-sized. The CDR3 spells CASSEVPGQGSGGYTF. In nucleotides, the CDR3 is TGTGCCAGCAGTGAGGTCCCGGGACAGGGGAGCGGTGGCTACACCTTC. The chain joins TRBV6-1 to TRBJ1-2, with 10 nucleotides matching TRBD1. Germline V gene data show CDR1 as MNHNS and CDR2 as SASEGT. The CDR3 sequence is 16 residues long. Trimming took 3 bases from V and 7 from J; bases not matched to a gene: 11.

This sequence joins TRBV4-1 and TRBJ1-2; 9 bases are shared with TRBD1. Per germline, CDR1 MGHRA and CDR2 YSYEKL. The CDR3 totals 16 residues. Trimming removed 3 bases from V and 4 bases from J; junction bases left unmatched: 9. CDR3 region: CASSQVYGQGFYGYTF. CDR3 in DNA: TGCGCCAGCAGCCAGGTTTACGGACAGGGGTTCTATGGCTACACCTTC.

V is TRBV2 and J is TRBJ1-2; D uncertain. Germline values: CDR1 SNHLY, CDR2 FYNNEI. The V end was cut by 5 bases, the J end by 7 bases, with 17 bases between. The CDR3 runs to 14 residues. DNA of the CDR3: TGTGCCAGCAGTCTTTCTGAGTCAGCGACTGGCTACACCTTC. As protein: CASSLSESATGYTF.

The rearrangement links TRBV24-1 to TRBJ2-3, with D tentatively TRBD2 (5 bases). V was trimmed by 3 bases and J by 4 bases, leaving 10 bases between them. CDR1 and CDR2 from the germline V gene are KGHDR and SFDVKD. CDR3 size: 14 residues. The CDR3 DNA reads TGTGCCACCAGTGATCCACGCGGGCCAGATACGCAGTATTTT. Its protein product is CATSDPRGPDTQYF.

This clone was counted once. The chain recombines TRBV5-1 with TRBJ2-1; 7 positions agree with TRBD2. Unmatched junction bases numbered 6, after V lost 0 bases and J lost 6 bases. Germline V CDR1 and CDR2: SGHRS, YFSETQ. This CDR3 has 15 amino acids. The DNA for the CDR3 is TGCGCCAGCAGCTTGGGAAGCGGGGACCTCAATGAGCAGTTCTTC. This gives the protein CASSLGSGDLNEQFF.

The gene calls are TRBV5-1 and TRBJ2-1, with 7 nucleotides matching TRBD2. The CDR3 is made up of 15 amino acids. J was trimmed by 4 bases and V by 0 bases; bases with no gene match: 4. Germline loops: CDR1 SGHRS, CDR2 YFSETQ. The DNA of the CDR3 is TGCGCCAGCAGCTTGGCCAGCGGGGAATACAATGAGCAGTTCTTC. Translation gives CASSLASGEYNEQFF.

This clone was recorded a few times. The gene calls are TRBV30 and TRBJ1-5; D not resolved. The V end was cut by 0 bases, the J end by 3 bases, with 6 bases between. Germline assignment: CDR1 GTSNPN and CDR2 SVGIG (reference sequence). The CDR3 length is 13 residues. DNA for the CDR3: TGTGCCTGGAGTGTACAGTCCAATCAGCCCCAGCATTTT. Translated: CAWSVQSNQPQHF.

This chain uses TRBV7-2 with TRBJ1-4, with D possibly TRBD1 on 5 matching bases. The V gene's germline CDR1 is SGHTA and CDR2 FQGNSA. The V gene lost 6 bases and the J gene lost 5 bases, with 10 bases spanning the gap. The CDR3 totals 13 residues. This CDR3 is CASSFGGNEKLFF. For the CDR3, the DNA is TGTGCCAGCAGTTTCGGGGGGAATGAAAAACTGTTTTTT.

The rearrangement uses TRBV7-6 and TRBJ1-2; 8 nucleotides match TRBD1. Germline CDR1 and CDR2: SGHVS and FNYEAQ. V dropped 1 base and J dropped 6; count of bases not matched to a gene: 13. This CDR3 comprises 17 residues. The CDR3 protein is CASSLGKAGGAMDGYTF. DNA of the CDR3: TGTGCCAGCAGCTTAGGAAAGGCAGGGGGCGCAATGGATGGCTACACCTTC.

The chain is built from TRBV11-3 and TRBJ2-7; 10 nucleotides align to TRBD1. This CDR3 contains 15 residues. Per germline, CDR1 SGHNT and CDR2 YENEEA. J was trimmed by 4 bases and V by 5 bases; bases with no gene match: 8. The CDR3 is CASSTDRGRLYEQYV. The CDR3 region has the DNA TGTGCCAGCAGCACAGACAGGGGGCGACTTTACGAGCAGTACGTC.

This chain links TRBV23-1 with TRBJ1-2; no firm D call. TRBV23-1 falls under the ORF class, with uncertain function. The CDR3 extends over 14 amino acids. Between the trimmed V and J ends, which lost 3 bases and 9 bases, there was a span of 17 bases. CDR3 DNA sequence: TGCGCCAGCAGTCAGAAGACACTGCCTATGAGCTACACCTTC. Translating it yields CASSQKTLPMSYTF.

V gene TRBV4-1 combines with J gene TRBJ1-5; 7 bases line up with TRBD1. The V segment lost 1 base and the J segment 3 bases; nucleotides outside the gene matches: 9. CDR3 size: 17 residues. CDR1 is MGHRA, CDR2 YSYEKL, per germline. In DNA form, the CDR3 reads TGCGCCAGCAGCCAAGGTCAGACAGGGACCCACAATCAGCCCCAGCATTTT. Protein: CASSQGQTGTHNQPQHF.

As DNA, the CDR3 is TGTGCCAGCAGCCAGGCTAGCGGGGGAGATGAGACCCAGTACTTC. It codes for CASSQASGGDETQYF. This chain uses TRBV4-2 with TRBJ2-5; 10 bases agree with TRBD2. The V gene end was trimmed by 3 bases and the J gene end by 5 bases; junction bases not matched to a gene: 6. CDR1 and CDR2 (germline): LGHNA, YNFKEQ. The CDR3 has 15 residues.

This sequence joins TRBV5-5 and TRBJ2-1, with 13 bases matching TRBD2. The CDR3 sequence is 17 residues long. CDR1 and CDR2 from the germline V gene are SGHKS and YYEKEE (reference sequence). The J segment lost 7 bases and the V segment lost 0 bases, leaving 7 bases of the junction unmatched. The CDR3, as DNA: TGTGCCAGCAGCTTGGCCATGGGACTAGCGGGGCTGAATGAGCAGTTCTTC. Its protein product is CASSLAMGLAGLNEQFF.

The chain uses TRBV30 and TRBJ1-6; TRBD1 agrees at 8 bases. This CDR3 is 16 amino acids long. The trim removed 2 bases at V and 9 bases at J, leaving 12 bases unmatched. Per germline, CDR1 GTSNPN and CDR2 SVGIG (reference sequence). The CDR3 protein is CAWSQPTGTGRSPLHF. The CDR3 DNA sequence: TGTGCCTGGAGTCAACCTACCGGGACAGGTCGTTCACCCCTCCACTTT.

V is TRBV5-4 and J is TRBJ1-2, with D perhaps TRBD1 (6 bases). V lost 4 bases to trimming and J lost 2 bases, with 15 bases between them. The CDR3 is made up of 15 amino acids. Per the germline V gene, CDR1 is SGHNT and CDR2 is YYREEE (reference sequence). CDR3: CASSPTGRENYGYTF. CDR3 nucleotides: TGTGCCAGCAGCCCTACAGGGAGGGAAAACTATGGCTACACCTTC.

V and J are TRBV12-3 or TRBV12-4 and TRBJ2-3, with D perhaps matching TRBD1 (6 bases). V lost 3 bases and J lost 6, with 7 bases in between. The CDR3 covers 12 residues. For the CDR3, the DNA is TGTGCCAGCAGTTTTAGGGGGGATACGCAGTATTTT. Amino acid sequence: CASSFRGDTQYF.

The CDR3 protein is CASSLTGTGVGGANVLTF. The CDR3 DNA reads as TGTGCCAGCAGCCTTACCGGGACAGGGGTCGGTGGGGCCAACGTCCTGACTTTC. The V gene is TRBV27, the J gene TRBJ2-6; 10 positions agree with TRBD1. Trimming took 6 bases from V and 3 from J; bases not matched to a gene: 11. Germline loops: CDR1 MNHEY, CDR2 SMNVEV (reference sequence). The CDR3 is made up of 18 amino acids.

This clone was seen only once. The CDR3 is CAISEPTENTEAFF. The CDR3, as DNA: TGTGCCATCAGTGAACCGACAGAGAACACTGAAGCTTTCTTT. J is TRBJ1-1 and V is TRBV10-3; maybe TRBD1 (5 bases). The germline V gene encodes CDR1 ENHRY and CDR2 SYGVKD. V lost 3 bases and J lost 1, with 9 bases in between. The CDR3 is made up of 14 amino acids.

This chain uses TRBV18 with TRBJ1-6; D is possibly TRBD1 (6 bases). The V end was cut by 5 bases, the J end by 1 base, with 12 bases between. The CDR3 has 16 amino acids. Looked up from germline, CDR1 is KGHSH and CDR2 is LQKENI. The CDR3 region has the DNA TGTGCCAGCTCAGGAACAGGGAGTTCCTATAATTCACCCCTCCACTTT. It encodes CASSGTGSSYNSPLHF. Complete variable domain (other parts from reference TRBV18 and TRBJ1-6): NAGVMQNPRHLVRRRGQEARLRCSPMKGHSHVYWYRQLPEEGLKFMVYLQKENIIDESGMPKERFSAEFPKEGPSILRIQQVVRGDSAAYFCASSGTGSSYNSPLHFGNGTRLTVT.

This chain uses TRBV5-6 with TRBJ2-5; D may be TRBD2 (5 bases). The CDR3 extends over 12 amino acids. Germline V CDR1 and CDR2: SGHDT, YYEEEE. V was trimmed by 3 bases and J by 5 bases, leaving 8 bases between them. The CDR3 sequence is CASSSRGETQYF. The CDR3 DNA is TGTGCCAGCAGCTCCAGAGGGGAGACCCAGTACTTC.